This T cell receptor (beta chain) was recorded in a study of CD8 T cells in Susac syndrome. The V end was cut by 1 base, the J end by 10 bases, with 16 bases between. The V gene's germline CDR1 is DFQATT and CDR2 SNEGSKA (reference sequence). CDR3 length equals 13 residues. The RNA, about 0.45 to 1 ug, was put through reverse transcription using random hexamers. From the immunoSEQ multiplex PCR reads, TCRdb called clonotypes with MiXCR, one entry per CDR3 protein. The sample has approximately 190,000 distinct CDR3 sequences, roughly 95% seen once. Those who served as multiple sclerosis controls were treatment-naive patients with stable or active relapsing-remitting disease. Negative isolation was used for CD8+ and CD4+ T cells and FACS enrichment for TEMRA cells.

Sequenced material: CD4+ T cells from PBMCs. The chain has TRBV20-1 and TRBJ2-5; TRBD2 is a possible D gene (6 bases). This sequence was found in a human donor with multiple sclerosis. The CDR3 is CSARGGVRGDQYF. In DNA, the CDR3 is TGCAGTGCTAGAGGCGGGGTTCGTGGGGACCAGTACTTC.